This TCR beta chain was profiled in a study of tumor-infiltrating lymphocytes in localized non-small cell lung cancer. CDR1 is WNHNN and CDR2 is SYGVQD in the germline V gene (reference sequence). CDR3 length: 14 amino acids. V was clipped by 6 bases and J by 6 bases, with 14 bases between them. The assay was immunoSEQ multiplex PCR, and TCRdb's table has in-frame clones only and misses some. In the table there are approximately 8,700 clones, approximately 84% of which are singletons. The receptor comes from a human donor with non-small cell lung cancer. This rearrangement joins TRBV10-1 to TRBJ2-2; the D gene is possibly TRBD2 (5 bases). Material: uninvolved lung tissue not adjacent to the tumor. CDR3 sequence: CASSLSGGAGELFF. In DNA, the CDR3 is TGCGCCAGCAGCCTCTCCGGAGGCGCCGGGGAGCTGTTTTTT.